These T cell receptor beta chains were read from a single sample in a study of monozygotic twins with inflammatory bowel disease. No DNA is given; TCRdb re-called the 5' RACE reads and lists each CDR3 protein once. In total, the table holds tens of thousands of distinct CDR3 sequences. The source material was blood. Source of these receptors: a human donor with ulcerative colitis or Crohn's disease, or a healthy co-twin of an affected twin (not recorded which). The CDR3 runs from the conserved cysteine through the conserved F or W.

cdr3_aa | j_call | v_call
CASGLVRWTSGDYNEQFF | TRBJ2-1 | TRBV12-5
CASRGTATSSGNTIYF | TRBJ1-3 | TRBV12-3/TRBV12-4
CASSRDTRNQPQHF | TRBJ1-5 | TRBV27
CASSRTGAYQETQYF | TRBJ2-5 | TRBV7-3
CASSSSGGARTDTQYF | TRBJ2-3 | TRBV5-1
CSAWGANTDTQYF | TRBJ2-3 | TRBV20-1
CASSPSNGRGKLFF | TRBJ1-4 | TRBV3-1
CSATRTGITGELFF | TRBJ2-2 | TRBV20-1
CASIRDGTDTQYF | TRBJ2-3 | TRBV2
CASTQGPGADEQFF | TRBJ2-1 | TRBV6-1
CSAPPGRATNEKLFF | TRBJ1-4 | TRBV20-1
CASSLWGASRREEQYF | TRBJ2-7 | TRBV7-9
CASSPELGRQNSPLHF | TRBJ1-6 | TRBV5-5
CASSLFPPPNSNQPQHF | TRBJ1-5 | TRBV27
CASSLGFRTVYGYTF | TRBJ1-2 | TRBV12-3/TRBV12-4
CSVVTTVGGYGYTF | TRBJ1-2 | TRBV29-1
CASSLPVPLPYNEQFF | TRBJ2-1 | TRBV7-2
CSVQPGETQYF | TRBJ2-5 | TRBV29-1
CATSDGPGQGTDTQYF | TRBJ2-3 | TRBV24-1
CASSPGMARDDTQYF | TRBJ2-3 | TRBV5-1
CASSPHGRTSNYGYTF | TRBJ1-2 | TRBV9